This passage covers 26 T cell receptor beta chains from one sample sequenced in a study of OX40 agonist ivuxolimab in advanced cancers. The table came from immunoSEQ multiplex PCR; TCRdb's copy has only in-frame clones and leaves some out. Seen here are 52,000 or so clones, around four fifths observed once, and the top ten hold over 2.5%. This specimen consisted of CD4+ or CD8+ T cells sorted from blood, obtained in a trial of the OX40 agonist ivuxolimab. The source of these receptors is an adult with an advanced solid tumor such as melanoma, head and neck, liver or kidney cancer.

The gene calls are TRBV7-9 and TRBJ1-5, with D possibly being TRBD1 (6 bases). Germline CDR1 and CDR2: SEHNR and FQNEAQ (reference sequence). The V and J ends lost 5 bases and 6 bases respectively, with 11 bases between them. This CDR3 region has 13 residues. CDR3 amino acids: CASSTTGFQPQHF. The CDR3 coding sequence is TGTGCCAGCAGCACCACAGGGTTTCAGCCCCAGCATTTT.

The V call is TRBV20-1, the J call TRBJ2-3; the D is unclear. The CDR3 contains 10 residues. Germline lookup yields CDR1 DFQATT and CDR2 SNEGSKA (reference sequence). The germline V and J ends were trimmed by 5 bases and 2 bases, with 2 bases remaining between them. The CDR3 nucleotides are TGCAGTGCTGACACAGATACGCAGTATTTT. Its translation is CSADTDTQYF.

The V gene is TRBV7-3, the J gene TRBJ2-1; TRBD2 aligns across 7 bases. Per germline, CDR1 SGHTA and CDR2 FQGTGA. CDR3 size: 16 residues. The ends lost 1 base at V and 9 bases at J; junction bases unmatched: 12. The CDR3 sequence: CASSLRGSGTGGEQFF. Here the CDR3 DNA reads TGTGCCAGCAGCTTAAGGGGTAGCGGAACGGGGGGTGAGCAGTTCTTC.

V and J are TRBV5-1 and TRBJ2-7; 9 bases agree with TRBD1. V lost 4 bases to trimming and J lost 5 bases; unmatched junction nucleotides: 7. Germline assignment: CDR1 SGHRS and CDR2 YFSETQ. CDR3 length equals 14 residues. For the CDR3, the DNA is TGCGCCAGCAGCCCCGGACAGGGGAGTCACGAGCAGTACTTC. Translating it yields CASSPGQGSHEQYF.

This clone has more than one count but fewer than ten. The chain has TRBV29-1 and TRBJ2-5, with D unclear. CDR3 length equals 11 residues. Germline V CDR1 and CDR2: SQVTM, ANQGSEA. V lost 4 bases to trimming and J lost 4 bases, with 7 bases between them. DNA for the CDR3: TGCAGCGTTGGGGGTCGAGAGACCCAGTACTTC. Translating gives CSVGGRETQYF.

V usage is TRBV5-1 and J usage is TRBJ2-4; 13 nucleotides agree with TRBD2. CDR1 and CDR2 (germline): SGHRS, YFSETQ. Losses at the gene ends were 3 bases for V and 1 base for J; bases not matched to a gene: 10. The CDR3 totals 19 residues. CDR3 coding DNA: TGCGCCAGCAGCTCCGGACTAGCGGGAGTAGGAGCCGCCAAAAACATTCAGTACTTC. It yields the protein CASSSGLAGVGAAKNIQYF.

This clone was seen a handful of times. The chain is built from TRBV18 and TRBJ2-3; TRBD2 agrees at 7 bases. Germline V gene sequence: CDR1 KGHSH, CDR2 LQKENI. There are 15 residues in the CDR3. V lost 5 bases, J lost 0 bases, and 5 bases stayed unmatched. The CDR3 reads CASSGGDESTDTQYF. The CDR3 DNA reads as TGTGCCAGCTCAGGGGGGGATGAAAGCACAGATACGCAGTATTTT.

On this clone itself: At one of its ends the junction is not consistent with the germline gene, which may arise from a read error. CDR3 amino acids: CASSITTSGGQEQFF. CDR3 in DNA: TGTGCCAGCAGCATAACGACTAGCGGGGGGCAAGAGCAGTTCTTC. V and J are TRBV7-3 and TRBJ2-1; 13 bases are a match to TRBD2. This CDR3 has 15 residues. The V gene's germline CDR1 is SGHTA and CDR2 FQGTGA.

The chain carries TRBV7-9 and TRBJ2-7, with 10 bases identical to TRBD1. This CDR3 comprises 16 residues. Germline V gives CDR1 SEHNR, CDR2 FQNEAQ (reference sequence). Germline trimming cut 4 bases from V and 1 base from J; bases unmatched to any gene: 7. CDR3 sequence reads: CASSSPGTGVSYEQYF. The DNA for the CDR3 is TGTGCCAGCAGCTCTCCCGGGACAGGGGTGTCCTACGAGCAGTACTTC.

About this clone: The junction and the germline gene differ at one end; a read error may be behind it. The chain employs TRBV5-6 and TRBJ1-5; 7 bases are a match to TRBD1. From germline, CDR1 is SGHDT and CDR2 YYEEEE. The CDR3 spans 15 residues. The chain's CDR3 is CASSFRQGSDQPQHF. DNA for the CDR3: TGTGCCAGCAGCTTTCGACAGGGTAGCGATCAGCCCCAGCATTTT.

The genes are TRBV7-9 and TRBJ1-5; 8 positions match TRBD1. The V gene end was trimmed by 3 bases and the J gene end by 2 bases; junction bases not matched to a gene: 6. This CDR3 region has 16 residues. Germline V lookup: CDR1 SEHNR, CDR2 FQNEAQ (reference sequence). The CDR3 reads CASSFGPGGRNQPQHF. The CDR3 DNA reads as TGTGCCAGCAGCTTTGGGCCAGGGGGCCGCAATCAGCCCCAGCATTTT.

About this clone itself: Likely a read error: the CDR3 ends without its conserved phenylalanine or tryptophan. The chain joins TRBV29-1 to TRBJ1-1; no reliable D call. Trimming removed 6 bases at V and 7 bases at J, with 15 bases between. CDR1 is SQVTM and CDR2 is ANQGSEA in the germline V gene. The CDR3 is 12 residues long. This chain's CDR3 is CSVGLGIIEAFL. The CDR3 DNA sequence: TGCAGCGTCGGGCTGGGTATAATTGAAGCTTTCCTT.

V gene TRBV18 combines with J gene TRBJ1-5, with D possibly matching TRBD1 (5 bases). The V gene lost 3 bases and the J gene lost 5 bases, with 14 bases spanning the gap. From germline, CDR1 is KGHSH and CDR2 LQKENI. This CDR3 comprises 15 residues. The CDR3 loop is CASSPLAGSDQPQHF. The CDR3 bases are TGTGCCAGCTCACCCCTGGCAGGGTCCGATCAGCCCCAGCATTTT.

CDR3 amino acids: CAGKSGGTSTDTQYF. In DNA form, the CDR3 reads TGTGCCGGAAAATCGGGGGGAACGAGCACAGATACGCAGTATTTT. The chain combines TRBV5-4 with TRBJ2-3, with 7 bases aligning to TRBD2. This CDR3 region has 15 residues. The germline CDR1 and CDR2 sequences are SGHNT and YYREEE (reference sequence). Trimming removed 10 bases from V and 0 bases from J; junction bases left unmatched: 11.

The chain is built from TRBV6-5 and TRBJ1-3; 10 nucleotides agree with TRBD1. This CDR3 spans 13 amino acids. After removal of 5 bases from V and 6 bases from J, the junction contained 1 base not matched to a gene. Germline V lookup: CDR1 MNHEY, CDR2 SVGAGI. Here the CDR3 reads CASSDRGLNTIYF. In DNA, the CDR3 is TGTGCCAGCAGTGACAGGGGGCTAAACACCATATATTTT.

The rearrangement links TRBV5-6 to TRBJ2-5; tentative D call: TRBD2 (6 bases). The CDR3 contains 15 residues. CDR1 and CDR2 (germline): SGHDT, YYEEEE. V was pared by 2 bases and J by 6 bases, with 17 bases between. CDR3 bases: TGTGCCAGCAGCTTCCCCGGGAGCGGCGGGAAGACCCAGTACTTC. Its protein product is CASSFPGSGGKTQYF.

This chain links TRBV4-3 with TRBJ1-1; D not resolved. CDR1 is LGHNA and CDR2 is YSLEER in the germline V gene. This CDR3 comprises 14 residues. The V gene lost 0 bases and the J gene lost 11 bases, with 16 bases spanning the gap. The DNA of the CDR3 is TGCGCCAGCAGCCAAGAAGGGCATGGGATAGGGGCTTTCTTT. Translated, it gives CASSQEGHGIGAFF.

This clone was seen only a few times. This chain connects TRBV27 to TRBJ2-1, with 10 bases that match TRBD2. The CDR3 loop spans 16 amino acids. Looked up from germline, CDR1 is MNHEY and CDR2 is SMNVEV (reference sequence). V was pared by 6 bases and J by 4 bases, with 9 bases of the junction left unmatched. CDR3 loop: CASRIPGLAIYNEQFF. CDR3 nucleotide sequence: TGTGCCAGCAGAATACCGGGACTAGCGATTTACAATGAGCAGTTCTTC.

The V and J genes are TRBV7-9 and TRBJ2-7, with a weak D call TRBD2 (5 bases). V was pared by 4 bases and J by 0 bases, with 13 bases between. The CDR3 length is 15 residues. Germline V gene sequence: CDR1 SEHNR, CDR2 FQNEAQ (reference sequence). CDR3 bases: TGTGCCAGCAGCTGGGTCGAAGGGAGCTCCTACGAGCAGTACTTC. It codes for CASSWVEGSSYEQYF. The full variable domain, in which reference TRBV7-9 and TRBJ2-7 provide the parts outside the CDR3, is DTGVSQNPRHKITKRGQNVTFRCDPISEHNRLYWYRQTLGQGPEFLTYFQNEAQLEKSRLLSDRFSAERPKGSFSTLEIQRTEQGDSAMYLCASSWVEGSSYEQYFGPGTRLTVT.

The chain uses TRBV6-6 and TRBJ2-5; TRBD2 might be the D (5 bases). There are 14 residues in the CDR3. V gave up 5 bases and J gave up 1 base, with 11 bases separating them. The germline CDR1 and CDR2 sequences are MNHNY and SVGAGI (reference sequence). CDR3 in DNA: TGTGCCAGCAGTAGATCGGGGTCCCAAGAGACCCAGTACTTC. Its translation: CASSRSGSQETQYF.

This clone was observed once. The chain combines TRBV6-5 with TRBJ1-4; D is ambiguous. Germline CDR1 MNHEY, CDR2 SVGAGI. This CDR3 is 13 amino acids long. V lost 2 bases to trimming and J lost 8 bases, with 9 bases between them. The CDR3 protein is CASSYRTGEKLFF. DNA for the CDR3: TGTGCCAGCAGTTACAGGACGGGAGAAAAACTGTTTTTT.

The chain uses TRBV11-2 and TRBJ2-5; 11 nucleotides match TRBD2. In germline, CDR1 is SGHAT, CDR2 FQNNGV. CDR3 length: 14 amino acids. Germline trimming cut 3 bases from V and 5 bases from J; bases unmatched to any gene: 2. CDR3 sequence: CASSFTSGSETQYF. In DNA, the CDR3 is TGTGCCAGCAGCTTTACTAGCGGGAGTGAGACCCAGTACTTC.

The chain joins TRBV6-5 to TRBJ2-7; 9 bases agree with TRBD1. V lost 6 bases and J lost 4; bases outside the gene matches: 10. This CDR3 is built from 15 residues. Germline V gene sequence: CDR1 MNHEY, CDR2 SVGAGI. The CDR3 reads CASRKAGTGWYEQYF. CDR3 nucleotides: TGTGCCAGCAGAAAAGCCGGGACAGGGTGGTACGAGCAGTACTTC.

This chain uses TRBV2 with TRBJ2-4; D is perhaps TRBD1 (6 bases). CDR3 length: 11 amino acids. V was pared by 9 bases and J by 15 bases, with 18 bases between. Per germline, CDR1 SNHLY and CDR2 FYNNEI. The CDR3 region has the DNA TGTGCCAGTGAAGCCCAGGGGACGGGGTACTTC. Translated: CASEAQGTGYF.

CDR3 sequence: CASSLRLRDRSNYGYTF. The CDR3 coding sequence is TGTGCCAGCAGCTTGCGCCTCCGGGACAGATCTAACTATGGCTACACCTTC. V gene TRBV7-2 combines with J gene TRBJ1-2; 7 bases match TRBD1. V lost 3 bases to trimming and J lost 0 bases; unmatched junction nucleotides: 10. The CDR3 length is 17 residues. Per the germline V gene, CDR1 is SGHTA and CDR2 is FQGNSA.

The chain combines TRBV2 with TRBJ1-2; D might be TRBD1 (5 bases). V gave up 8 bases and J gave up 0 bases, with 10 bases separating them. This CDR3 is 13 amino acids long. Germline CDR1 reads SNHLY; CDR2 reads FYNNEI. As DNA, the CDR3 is TGTGCCAGCTACGGGACGCCTAACTATGGCTACACCTTC. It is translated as CASYGTPNYGYTF.